This T cell receptor beta chain came from a study of blood T cell repertoires in COVID-19. The authors' processing: Scientists estimated how many nucleated cells there were by amplifying reference gene primers. Method: immunoSEQ multiplex PCR; TCRdb's copy keeps in-frame clones and lacks some. The V and J calls and clone size are taken from that table; D and trimming were inferred from the DNA. This table has about 240,000 clones, over 80% appearing once. CDR1 SGHAT and CDR2 FQNNGV come from the germline V gene. The CDR3 covers 15 residues. V shed 4 bases and J 5 bases; nucleotides not matched to a gene: 8.

The receptor comes from a man between 25 and 39 years old who had recovered from COVID-19. The sequenced sample was peripheral blood. The chain uses TRBV11-2 and TRBJ1-2, with 9 bases aligning to TRBD1. CDR3 sequence reads: CASSSPDRGIYGYTF. CDR3 in DNA: TGTGCCAGCAGCTCCCCGGACAGGGGAATTTATGGCTACACCTTC.